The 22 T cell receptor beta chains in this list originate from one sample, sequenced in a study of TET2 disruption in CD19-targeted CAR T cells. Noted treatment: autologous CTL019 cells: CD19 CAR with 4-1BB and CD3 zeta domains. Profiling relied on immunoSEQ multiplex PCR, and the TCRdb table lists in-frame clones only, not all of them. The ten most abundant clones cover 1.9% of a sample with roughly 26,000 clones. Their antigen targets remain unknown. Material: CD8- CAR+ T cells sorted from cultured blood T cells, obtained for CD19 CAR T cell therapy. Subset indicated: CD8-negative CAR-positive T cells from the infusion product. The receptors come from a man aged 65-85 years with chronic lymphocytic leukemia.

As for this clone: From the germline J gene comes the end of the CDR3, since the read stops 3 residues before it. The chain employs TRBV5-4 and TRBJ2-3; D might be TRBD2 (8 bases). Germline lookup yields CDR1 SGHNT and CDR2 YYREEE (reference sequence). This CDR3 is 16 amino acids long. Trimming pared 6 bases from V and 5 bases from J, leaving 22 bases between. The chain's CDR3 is CASTTGGRGREDTQYF. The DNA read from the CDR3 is TGTGCCAGCACCACGGGGGGGAGGGGGCGCGAAGATACG.

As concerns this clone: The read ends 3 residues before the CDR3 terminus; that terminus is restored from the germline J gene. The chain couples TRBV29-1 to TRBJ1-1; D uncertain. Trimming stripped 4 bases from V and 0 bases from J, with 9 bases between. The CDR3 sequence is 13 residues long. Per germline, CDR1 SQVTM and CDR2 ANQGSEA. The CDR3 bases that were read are TGCAGCGTTGGCGGATTTATGAACACTGAA. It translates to CSVGGFMNTE. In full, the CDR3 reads CSVGGFMNTEAFF.

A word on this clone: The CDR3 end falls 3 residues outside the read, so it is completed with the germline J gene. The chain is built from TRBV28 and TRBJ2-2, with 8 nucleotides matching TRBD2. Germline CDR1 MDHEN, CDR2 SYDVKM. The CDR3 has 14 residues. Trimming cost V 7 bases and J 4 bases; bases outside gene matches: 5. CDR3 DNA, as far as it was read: TGTGCCAGCAATAAGCGGGGGAGCACCGGGGAG. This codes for CASNKRGSTGE. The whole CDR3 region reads CASNKRGSTGELFF. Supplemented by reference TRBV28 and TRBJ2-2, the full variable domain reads DVKVTQSSRYLVKRTGEKVFLECVQDMDHENMFWYRQDPGLGLRLIYFSYDVKMKEKGDIPEGYSVSREKKERFSLILESASTNQTSMYLCASNKRGSTGELFFGEGSRLTVL.

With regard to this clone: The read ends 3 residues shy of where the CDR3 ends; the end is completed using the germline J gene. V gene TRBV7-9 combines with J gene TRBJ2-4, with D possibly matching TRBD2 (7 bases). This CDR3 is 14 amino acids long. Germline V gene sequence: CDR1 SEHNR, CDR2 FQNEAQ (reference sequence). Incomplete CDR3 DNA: TGTGCCAGCAGCCGAGGGGGAGGGACGGAGACT. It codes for CASSRGGGTET. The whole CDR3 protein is CASSRGGGTETQYF.

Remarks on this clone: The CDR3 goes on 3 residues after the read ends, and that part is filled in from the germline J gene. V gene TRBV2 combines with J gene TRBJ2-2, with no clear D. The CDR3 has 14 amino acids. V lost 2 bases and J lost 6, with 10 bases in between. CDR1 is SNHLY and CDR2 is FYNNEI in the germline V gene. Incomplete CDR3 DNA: TGTGCCAGCAGTGAATTCTTGACTTCCGGGGAG. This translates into CASSEFLTSGE. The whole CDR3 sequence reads CASSEFLTSGELFF.

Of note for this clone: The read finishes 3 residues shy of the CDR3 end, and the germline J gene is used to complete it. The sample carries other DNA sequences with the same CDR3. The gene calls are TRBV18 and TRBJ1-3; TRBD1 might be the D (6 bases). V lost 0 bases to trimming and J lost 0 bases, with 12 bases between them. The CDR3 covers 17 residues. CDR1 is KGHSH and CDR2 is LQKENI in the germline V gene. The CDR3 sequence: CASSPPNQGSSGNTIYF. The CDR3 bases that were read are TGTGCCAGCTCACCACCGAATCAGGGGAGCTCTGGAAACACC. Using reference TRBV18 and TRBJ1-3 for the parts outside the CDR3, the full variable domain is NAGVMQNPRHLVRRRGQEARLRCSPMKGHSHVYWYRQLPEEGLKFMVYLQKENIIDESGMPKERFSAEFPKEGPSILRIQQVVRGDSAAYFCASSPPNQGSSGNTIYFGEGSWLTVV.

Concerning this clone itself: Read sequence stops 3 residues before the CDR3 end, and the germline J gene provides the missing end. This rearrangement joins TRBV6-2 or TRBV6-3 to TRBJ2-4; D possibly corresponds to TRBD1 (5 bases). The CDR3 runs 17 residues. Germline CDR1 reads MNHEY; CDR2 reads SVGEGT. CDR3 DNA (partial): TGTGCCAGCAGTTCCCGCCCGGTAGGCCCCCAGGGTCAGCCT. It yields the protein CASSSRPVGPQGQP. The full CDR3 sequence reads CASSSRPVGPQGQPQYF.

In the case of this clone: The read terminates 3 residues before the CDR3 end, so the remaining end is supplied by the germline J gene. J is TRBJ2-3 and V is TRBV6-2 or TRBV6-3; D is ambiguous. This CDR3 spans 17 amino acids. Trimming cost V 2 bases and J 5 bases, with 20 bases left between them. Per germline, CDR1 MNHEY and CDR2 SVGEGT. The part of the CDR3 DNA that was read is TGTGCCAGCAGTTACGCGAACGGGTTAACGCTGATAGATACG. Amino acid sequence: CASSYANGLTLIDT. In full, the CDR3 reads CASSYANGLTLIDTQYF.

CDR3 bases read: TGTGCCAGCAGTCCCTGGACAGGGGCGTCCTTCTACAATGAG. Its translation is CASSPWTGASFYNE. The full CDR3 protein reads CASSPWTGASFYNEQFF. This chain uses TRBV12-3 or TRBV12-4 with TRBJ2-1; TRBD1 agrees at 9 bases. The read ends 3 residues early relative to the CDR3; the germline J gene fills the gap. The ends lost 5 bases at V and 3 bases at J; junction bases unmatched: 11. The CDR3 is 17 residues long.

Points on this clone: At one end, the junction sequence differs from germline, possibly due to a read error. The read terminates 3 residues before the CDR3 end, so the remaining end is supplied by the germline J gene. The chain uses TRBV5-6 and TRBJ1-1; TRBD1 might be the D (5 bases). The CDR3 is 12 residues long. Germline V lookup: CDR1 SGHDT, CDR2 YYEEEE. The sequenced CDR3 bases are TGTGCCAGCAGCTCGCTGGACACAGAA. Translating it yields CASSSLDTE. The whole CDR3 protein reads CASSSLDTEAFF.

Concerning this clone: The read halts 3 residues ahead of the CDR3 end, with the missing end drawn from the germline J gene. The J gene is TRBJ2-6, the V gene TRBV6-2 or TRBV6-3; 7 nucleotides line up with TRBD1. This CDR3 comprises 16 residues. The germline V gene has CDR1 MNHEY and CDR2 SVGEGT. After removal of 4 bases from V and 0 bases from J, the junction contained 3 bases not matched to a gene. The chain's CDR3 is CASSSRQGSGANVLTF. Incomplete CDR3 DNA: TGTGCCAGCAGTTCCAGACAGGGCTCTGGGGCCAACGTC.

The sequenced part of the CDR3 DNA is TGTGCCAGTACCAGGGGTCCTAATAGCAATCAGCCT. Translated, it gives CASTRGPNSNQP. The full CDR3 is CASTRGPNSNQPQYF. The J gene is TRBJ2-4, the V gene TRBV19, with D possibly TRBD1 on 6 matching bases. The read is 3 residues too short to cover the CDR3 end, so that end is filled in from the germline J gene. The V gene's germline CDR1 is LNHDA and CDR2 SQIVND (reference sequence). The CDR3 has 15 amino acids.

CDR3: CASSERGGDTTGELFF. The part of the CDR3 DNA that was read is TGTGCCAGCAGTGAAAGGGGGGGGGATACCACCGGGGAG. The chain is built from TRBV2 and TRBJ2-2; D might be TRBD2 (7 bases). The read comes to an end 3 residues before the CDR3 does, leaving the germline J gene to fill in the end. The CDR3 covers 16 residues. Trimming shortened V by 2 bases and J by 4 bases, and 14 bases separated the two germline ends. The germline gives CDR1 SNHLY, CDR2 FYNNEI.

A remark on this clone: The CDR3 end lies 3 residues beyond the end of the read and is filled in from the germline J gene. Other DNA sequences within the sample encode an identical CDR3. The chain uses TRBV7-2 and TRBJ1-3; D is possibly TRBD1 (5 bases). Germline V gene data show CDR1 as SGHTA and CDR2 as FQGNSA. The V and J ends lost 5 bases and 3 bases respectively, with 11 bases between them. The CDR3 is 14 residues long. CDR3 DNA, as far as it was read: TGTGCCAGCAGCCCGAGAGGGGATGGAAACACC. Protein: CASSPRGDGNT. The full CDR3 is CASSPRGDGNTIYF.

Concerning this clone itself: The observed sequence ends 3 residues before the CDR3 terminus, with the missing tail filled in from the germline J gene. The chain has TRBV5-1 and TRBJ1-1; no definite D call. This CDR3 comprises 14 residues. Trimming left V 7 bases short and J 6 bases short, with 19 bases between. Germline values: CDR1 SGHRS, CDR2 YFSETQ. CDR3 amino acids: CASQRALGAAEAFF. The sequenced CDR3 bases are TGCGCCAGCCAGCGGGCCCTAGGAGCCGCTGAA.

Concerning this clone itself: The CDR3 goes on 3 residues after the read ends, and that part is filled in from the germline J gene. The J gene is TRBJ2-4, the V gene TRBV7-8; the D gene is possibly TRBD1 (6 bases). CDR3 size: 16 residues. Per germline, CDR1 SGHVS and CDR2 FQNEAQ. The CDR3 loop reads CASSSLPGQVNYGQYF. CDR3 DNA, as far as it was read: TGTGCCAGCAGCTCCCTACCGGGACAAGTCAACTATGGT.

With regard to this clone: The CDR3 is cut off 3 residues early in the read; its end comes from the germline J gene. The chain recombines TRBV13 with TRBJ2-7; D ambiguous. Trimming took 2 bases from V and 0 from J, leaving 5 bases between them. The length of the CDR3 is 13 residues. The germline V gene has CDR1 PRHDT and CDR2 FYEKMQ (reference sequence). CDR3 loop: CASSLSHSYEQYF. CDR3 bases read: TGTGCCAGCAGCTTAAGCCACTCCTACGAG.

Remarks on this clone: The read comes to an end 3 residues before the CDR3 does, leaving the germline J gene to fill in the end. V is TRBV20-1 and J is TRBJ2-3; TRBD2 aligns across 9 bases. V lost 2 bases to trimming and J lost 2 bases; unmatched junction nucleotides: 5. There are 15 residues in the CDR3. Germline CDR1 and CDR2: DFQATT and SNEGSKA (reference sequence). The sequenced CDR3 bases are TGCAGTGCTAGACAAAGCGGGGGGTACACAGATACG. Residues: CSARQSGGYTDT. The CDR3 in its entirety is CSARQSGGYTDTQYF.

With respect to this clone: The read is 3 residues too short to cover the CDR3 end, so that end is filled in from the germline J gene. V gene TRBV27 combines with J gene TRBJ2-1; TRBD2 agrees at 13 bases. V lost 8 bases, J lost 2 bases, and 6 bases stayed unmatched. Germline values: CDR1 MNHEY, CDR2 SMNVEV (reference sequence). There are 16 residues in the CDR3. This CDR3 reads CASRGTSGATYNEQFF. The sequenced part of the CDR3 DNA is TGTGCCAGCCGCGGGACTAGCGGGGCGACCTACAATGAG.

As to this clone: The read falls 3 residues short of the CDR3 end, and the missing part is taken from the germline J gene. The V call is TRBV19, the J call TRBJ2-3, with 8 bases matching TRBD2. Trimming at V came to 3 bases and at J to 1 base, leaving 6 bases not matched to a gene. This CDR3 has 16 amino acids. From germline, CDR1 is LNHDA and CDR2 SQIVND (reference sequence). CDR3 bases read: TGTGCCAGTAGTATGGTCGCGGGAGGAGGCACAGATACG. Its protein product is CASSMVAGGGTDT. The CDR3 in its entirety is CASSMVAGGGTDTQYF.

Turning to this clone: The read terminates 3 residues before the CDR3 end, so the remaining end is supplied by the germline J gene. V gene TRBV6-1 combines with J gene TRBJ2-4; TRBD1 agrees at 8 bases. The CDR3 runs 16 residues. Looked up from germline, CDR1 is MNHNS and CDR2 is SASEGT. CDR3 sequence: CASSQGTGPRGQPQYF. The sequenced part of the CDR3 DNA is TGTGCCAGCAGTCAAGGGACAGGCCCACGGGGGCAGCCT.

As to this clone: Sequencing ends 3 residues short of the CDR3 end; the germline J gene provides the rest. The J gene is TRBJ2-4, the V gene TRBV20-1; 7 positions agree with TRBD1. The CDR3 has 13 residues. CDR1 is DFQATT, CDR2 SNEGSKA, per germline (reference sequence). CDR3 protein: CSAEGTAKETQYF. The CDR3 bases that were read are TGCAGTGCCGAAGGGACAGCAAAAGAGACT.